This T cell receptor (beta chain) stems from a study of early T cells in non-severe SARS-CoV-2 infection. As for the study in general: The input, bulk RNA from unsorted whole blood, was sequenced, and chains were unpaired. Study conclusions and caveats: VDJdb-based annotation leaned toward anti-spike CD8 responses and missed private and CD4 specificities.

Each single cDNA molecule received a unique molecular identifier. TCRdb re-called the 5' RACE reads through MiXCR, storing one row per CDR3 protein. The sample lists some 80,000 distinct CDR3 sequences, around 13% occurring once. This clonotype occurred a few times. Its antigen remains unidentified. The CDR3 loop spans 15 amino acids. Deletions cut 3 bases from V and 0 bases from J, with 12 bases between. The clonotype originates from an adult who was a healthcare worker with PCR-confirmed SARS-CoV-2 infection or an uninfected control (not recorded which). Material for sequencing was whole blood. This chain connects TRBV12-3 or TRBV12-4 to TRBJ2-7; D may correspond to TRBD1 or TRBD2 (5 bases each). CDR3 in amino acids: CASSFGPGTSYEQYF. Written as DNA, the CDR3 is TGTGCCAGCAGTTTTGGGCCAGGGACCTCCTACGAGCAGTACTTC.